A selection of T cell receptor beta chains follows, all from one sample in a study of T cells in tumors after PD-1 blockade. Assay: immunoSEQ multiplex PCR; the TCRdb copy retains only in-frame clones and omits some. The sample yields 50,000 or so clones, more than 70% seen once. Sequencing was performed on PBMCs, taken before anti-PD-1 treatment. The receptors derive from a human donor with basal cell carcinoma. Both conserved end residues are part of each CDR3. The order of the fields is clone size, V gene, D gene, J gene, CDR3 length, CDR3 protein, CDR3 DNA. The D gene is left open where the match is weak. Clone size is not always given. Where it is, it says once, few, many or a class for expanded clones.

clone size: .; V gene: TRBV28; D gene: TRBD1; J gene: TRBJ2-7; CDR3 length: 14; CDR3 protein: CASRRQGDSYEQYF; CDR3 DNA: TGTGCCAGCAGGCGACAGGGGGACTCGTACGAGCAGTACTTC
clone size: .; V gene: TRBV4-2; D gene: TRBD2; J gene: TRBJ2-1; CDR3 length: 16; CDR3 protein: CASSQVAGGPNNEQFF; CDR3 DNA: TGTGCCAGCAGCCAGGTAGCGGGAGGGCCCAACAATGAGCAGTTCTTC
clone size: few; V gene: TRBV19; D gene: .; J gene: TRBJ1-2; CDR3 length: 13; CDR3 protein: CASSIDLDLGYTF; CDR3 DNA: TGTGCCAGTAGTATTGACTTGGATCTCGGCTACACCTTC
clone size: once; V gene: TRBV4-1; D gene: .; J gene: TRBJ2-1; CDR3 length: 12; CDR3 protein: CASSQARREQFF; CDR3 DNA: TGCGCCAGCAGCCAAGCTAGGCGCGAGCAGTTCTTC
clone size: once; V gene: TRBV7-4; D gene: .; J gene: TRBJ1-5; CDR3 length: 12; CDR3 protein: CAPVERPQPQHF; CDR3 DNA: TGTGCCCCCGTGGAAAGGCCTCAGCCCCAGCATTTT
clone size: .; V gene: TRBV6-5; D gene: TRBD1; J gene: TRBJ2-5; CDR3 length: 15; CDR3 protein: CASRNHPGQGETQYF; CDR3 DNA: TGTGCCAGCAGAAACCACCCCGGACAGGGAGAGACCCAGTACTTC
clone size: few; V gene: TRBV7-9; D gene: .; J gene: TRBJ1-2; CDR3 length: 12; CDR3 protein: CASSSGDYGYTF; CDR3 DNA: TGTGCCAGCAGCTCGGGGGACTATGGCTACACCTTC
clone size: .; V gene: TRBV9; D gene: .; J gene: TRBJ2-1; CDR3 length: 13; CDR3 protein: CASSPRGPGEQFF; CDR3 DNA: TGTGCCAGCAGCCCCCGGGGGCCCGGTGAGCAGTTCTTC
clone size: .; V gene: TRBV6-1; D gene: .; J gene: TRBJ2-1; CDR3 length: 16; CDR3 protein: CASSEVGGGGMDEQFF; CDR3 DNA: TGTGCCAGCAGTGAGGTGGGGGGAGGCGGTATGGATGAGCAGTTCTTC
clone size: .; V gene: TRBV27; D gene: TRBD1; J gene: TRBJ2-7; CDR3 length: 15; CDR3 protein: CASSSVTGDLYEQYF; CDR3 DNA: TGTGCCAGCAGTTCGGTGACAGGGGACCTCTACGAGCAGTACTTC
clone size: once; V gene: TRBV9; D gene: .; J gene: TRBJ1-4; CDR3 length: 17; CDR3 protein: CASSVSATRGVTEKLFF; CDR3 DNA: TGTGCCAGCAGCGTTTCCGCAACTAGGGGAGTGACTGAAAAACTGTTTTTT
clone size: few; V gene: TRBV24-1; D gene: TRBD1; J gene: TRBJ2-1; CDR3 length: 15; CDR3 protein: CATSGGQGQKNEQFF; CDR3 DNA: TGTGCCACCAGTGGCGGACAGGGCCAAAAGAATGAGCAGTTCTTC
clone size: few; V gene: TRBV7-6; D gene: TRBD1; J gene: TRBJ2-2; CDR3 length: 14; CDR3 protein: CASSSGTGPGELFF; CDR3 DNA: TGTGCCAGCAGCTCAGGGACAGGGCCCGGGGAGCTGTTTTTT
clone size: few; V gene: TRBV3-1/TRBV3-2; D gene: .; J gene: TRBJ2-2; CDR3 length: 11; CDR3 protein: CASSHTGELFF; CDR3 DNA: TGTGCCAGCAGCCACACCGGGGAGCTGTTTTTT
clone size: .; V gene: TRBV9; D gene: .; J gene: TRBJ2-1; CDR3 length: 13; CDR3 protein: CASSVEGYNEQFF; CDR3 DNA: TGTGCCAGCAGCGTAGAAGGCTACAATGAGCAGTTCTTC
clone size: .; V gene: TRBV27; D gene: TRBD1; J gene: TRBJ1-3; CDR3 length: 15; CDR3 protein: CASSSTGGAGNTIYF; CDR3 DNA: TGTGCCAGCAGTTCGACAGGGGGCGCTGGAAACACCATATATTTT
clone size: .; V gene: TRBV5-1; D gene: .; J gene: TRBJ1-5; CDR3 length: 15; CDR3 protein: CASSLAGGEYQPQHF; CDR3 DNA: TGCGCCAGCAGCTTGGCCGGGGGTGAATATCAGCCCCAGCATTTT
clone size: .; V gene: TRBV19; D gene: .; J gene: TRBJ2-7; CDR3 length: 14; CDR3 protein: CASSIEGSTYEQYF; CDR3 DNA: TGTGCCAGTAGTATAGAAGGGTCCACCTACGAGCAGTACTTC
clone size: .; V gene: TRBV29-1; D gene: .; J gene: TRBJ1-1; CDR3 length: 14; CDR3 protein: CSVEGGLRNTEAFF; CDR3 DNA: TGCAGCGTTGAAGGGGGACTCCGGAACACTGAAGCTTTCTTT
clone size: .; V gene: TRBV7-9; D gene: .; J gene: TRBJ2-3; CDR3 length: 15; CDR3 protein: CASSLPGARTDTQYF; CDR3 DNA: TGTGCCAGCAGCTTACCGGGGGCTCGGACAGATACGCAGTATTTT
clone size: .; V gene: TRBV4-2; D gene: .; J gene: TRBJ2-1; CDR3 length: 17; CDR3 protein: CASSQEAQRSGGNEQFF; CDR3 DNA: TGTGCCAGCAGCCAAGAGGCCCAGCGGTCTGGGGGCAATGAGCAGTTCTTC
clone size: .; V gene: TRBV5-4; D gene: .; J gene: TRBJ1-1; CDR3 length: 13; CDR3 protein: CASSLDSYTEAFF; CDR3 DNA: TGTGCCAGCAGCTTGGACAGCTACACTGAAGCTTTCTTT
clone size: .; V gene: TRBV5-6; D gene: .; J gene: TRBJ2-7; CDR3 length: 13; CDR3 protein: CASSLLAGEEQYF; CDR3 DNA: TGTGCCAGCAGCTTGCTTGCTGGGGAAGAGCAGTACTTC
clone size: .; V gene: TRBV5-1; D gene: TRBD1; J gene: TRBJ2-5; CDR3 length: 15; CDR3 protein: CASSLDRGRQETQYF; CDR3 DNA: TGCGCCAGCAGCCTGGACAGGGGGCGACAAGAGACCCAGTACTTC
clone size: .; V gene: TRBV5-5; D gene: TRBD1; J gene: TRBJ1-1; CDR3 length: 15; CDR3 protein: CASSFLSAGGIEAFF; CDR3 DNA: TGTGCCAGCAGCTTTCTCAGTGCAGGGGGCATTGAAGCTTTCTTT
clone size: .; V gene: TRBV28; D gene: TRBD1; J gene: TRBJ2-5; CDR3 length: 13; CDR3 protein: CASRKTGVETQYF; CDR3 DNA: TGTGCCAGCAGGAAGACAGGGGTCGAGACCCAGTACTTC
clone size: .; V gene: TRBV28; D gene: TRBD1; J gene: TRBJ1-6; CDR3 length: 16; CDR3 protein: CASSAPTGAVYSPLHF; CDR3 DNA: TGTGCCAGCAGTGCTCCTACAGGGGCGGTTTATTCACCCCTCCACTTT
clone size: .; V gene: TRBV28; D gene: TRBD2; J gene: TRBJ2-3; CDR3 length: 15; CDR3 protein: CASLAGGISTDTQYF; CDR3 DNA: TGTGCCAGCCTAGCGGGGGGGATTAGCACAGATACGCAGTATTTT
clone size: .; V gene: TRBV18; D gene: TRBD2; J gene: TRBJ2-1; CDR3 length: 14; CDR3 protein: CASSPPAGGRKQFF; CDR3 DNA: TGTGCCAGCTCACCACCTGCAGGCGGGAGGAAGCAGTTCTTC
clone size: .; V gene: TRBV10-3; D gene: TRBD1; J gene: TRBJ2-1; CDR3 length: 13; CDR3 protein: CAIRDRGGNEQFF; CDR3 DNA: TGTGCCATCCGAGACAGGGGGGGCAATGAGCAGTTCTTC
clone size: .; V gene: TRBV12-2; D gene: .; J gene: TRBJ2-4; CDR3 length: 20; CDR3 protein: CASRQATPTEPSLAKNIQYF; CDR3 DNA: TGTGCAAGTCGTCAAGCCACTCCCACGGAGCCTTCACTAGCCAAAAACATTCAGTACTTC
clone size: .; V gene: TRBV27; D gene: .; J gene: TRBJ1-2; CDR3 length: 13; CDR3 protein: CASSFAGFYGYTF; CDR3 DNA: TGTGCCAGCAGTTTCGCGGGGTTCTATGGCTACACCTTC
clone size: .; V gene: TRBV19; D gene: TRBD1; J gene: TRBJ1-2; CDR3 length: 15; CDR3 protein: CASSKPGQGLYGYTF; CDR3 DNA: TGTGCCAGTAGTAAACCCGGACAGGGATTATATGGCTACACCTTC
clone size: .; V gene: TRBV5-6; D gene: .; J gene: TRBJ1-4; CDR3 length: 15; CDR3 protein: CASSPLGGGGEKLFF; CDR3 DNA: TGTGCCAGCAGCCCCTTAGGGGGGGGCGGTGAAAAACTGTTTTTT
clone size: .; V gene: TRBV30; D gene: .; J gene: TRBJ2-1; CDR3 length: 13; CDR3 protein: CSGRTSSYNEQFF; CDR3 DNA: TGTTCAGGTCGGACGAGCTCCTACAATGAGCAGTTCTTC
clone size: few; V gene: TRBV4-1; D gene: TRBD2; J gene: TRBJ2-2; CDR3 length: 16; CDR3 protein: CASSQEGLVNTGELFF; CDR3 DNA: TGCGCCAGCAGCCAAGAGGGACTAGTGAACACCGGGGAGCTGTTTTTT
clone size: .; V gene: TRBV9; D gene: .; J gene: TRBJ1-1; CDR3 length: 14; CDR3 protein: CASSREGMNTEAFF; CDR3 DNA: TGTGCCAGCAGCCGAGAGGGCATGAACACTGAAGCTTTCTTT
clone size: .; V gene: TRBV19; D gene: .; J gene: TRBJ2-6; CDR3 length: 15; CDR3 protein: CASSISWSGANVLTF; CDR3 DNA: TGTGCCAGTAGTATTTCGTGGTCTGGGGCCAACGTCCTGACTTTC
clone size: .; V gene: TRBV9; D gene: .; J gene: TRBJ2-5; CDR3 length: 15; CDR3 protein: CASSVAPTGVETQYF; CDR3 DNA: TGTGCCAGCAGCGTAGCCCCGACGGGAGTAGAGACCCAGTACTTC
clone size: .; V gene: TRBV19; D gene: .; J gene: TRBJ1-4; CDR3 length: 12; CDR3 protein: CASTRDGEKLFF; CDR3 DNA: TGTGCCAGTACCAGGGACGGTGAAAAACTGTTTTTT
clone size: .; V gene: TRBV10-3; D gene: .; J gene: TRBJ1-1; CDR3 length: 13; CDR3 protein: CAISVDRNTEAFF; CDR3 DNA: TGTGCCATCAGTGTCGACAGGAACACTGAAGCTTTCTTT
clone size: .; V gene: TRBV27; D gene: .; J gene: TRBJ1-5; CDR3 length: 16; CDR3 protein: CASSLFSQGSNQPQHF; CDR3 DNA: TGTGCCAGCAGTTTATTCTCACAGGGATCTAATCAGCCCCAGCATTTT
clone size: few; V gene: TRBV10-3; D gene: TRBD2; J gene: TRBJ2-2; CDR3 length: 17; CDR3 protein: CAISRLPGGANTGELFF; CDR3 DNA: TGTGCCATCAGCAGACTTCCGGGGGGTGCGAACACCGGGGAGCTGTTTTTT
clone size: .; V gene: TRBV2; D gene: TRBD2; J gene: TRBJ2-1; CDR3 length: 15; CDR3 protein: CASSELLAGVDEQFF; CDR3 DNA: TGTGCCAGCAGTGAATTACTAGCGGGAGTCGATGAGCAGTTCTTC
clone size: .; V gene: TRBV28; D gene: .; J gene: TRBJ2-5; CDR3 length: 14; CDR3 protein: CASSPPQGWETQYF; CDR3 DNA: TGTGCCAGCAGTCCCCCCCAGGGGTGGGAGACCCAGTACTTC
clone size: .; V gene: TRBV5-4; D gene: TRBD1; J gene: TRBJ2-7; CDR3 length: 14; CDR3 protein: CASSIDRGNYEQYF; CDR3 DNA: TGTGCCAGCAGCATCGACAGGGGCAACTACGAGCAGTACTTC
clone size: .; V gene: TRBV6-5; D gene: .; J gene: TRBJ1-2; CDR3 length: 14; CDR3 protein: CASSYSLSNYGYTF; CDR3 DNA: TGTGCCAGCAGTTACTCCCTATCTAACTATGGCTACACCTTC
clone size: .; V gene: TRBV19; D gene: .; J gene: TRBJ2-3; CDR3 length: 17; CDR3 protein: CASTPKRGLRGADTQYF; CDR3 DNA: TGTGCCAGTACCCCGAAAAGGGGGTTACGCGGCGCAGATACGCAGTATTTT